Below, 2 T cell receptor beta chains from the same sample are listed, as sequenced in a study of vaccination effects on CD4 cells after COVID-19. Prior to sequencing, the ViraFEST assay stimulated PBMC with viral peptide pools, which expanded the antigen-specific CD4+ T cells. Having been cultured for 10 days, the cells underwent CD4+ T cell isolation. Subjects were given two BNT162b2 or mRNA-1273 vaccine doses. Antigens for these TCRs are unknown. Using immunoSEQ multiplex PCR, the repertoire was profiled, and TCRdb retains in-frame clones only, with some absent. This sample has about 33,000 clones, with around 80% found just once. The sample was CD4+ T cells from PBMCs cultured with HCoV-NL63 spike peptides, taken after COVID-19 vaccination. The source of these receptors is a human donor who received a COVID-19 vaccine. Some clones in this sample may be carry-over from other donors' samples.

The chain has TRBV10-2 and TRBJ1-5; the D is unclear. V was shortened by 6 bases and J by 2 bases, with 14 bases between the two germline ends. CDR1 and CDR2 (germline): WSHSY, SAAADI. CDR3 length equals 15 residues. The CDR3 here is CASSPLDGGNQPQHF. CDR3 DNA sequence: TGCGCCAGCAGCCCCCTTGACGGGGGCAATCAGCCCCAGCATTTT.

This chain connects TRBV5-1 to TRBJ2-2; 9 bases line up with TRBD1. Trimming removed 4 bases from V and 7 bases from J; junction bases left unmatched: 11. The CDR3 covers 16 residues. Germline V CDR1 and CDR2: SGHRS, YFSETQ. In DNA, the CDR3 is TGCGCCAGCAGCCCTCCGAGGACAGGGGAGGGCGGGGAGCTGTTTTTT. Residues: CASSPPRTGEGGELFF.